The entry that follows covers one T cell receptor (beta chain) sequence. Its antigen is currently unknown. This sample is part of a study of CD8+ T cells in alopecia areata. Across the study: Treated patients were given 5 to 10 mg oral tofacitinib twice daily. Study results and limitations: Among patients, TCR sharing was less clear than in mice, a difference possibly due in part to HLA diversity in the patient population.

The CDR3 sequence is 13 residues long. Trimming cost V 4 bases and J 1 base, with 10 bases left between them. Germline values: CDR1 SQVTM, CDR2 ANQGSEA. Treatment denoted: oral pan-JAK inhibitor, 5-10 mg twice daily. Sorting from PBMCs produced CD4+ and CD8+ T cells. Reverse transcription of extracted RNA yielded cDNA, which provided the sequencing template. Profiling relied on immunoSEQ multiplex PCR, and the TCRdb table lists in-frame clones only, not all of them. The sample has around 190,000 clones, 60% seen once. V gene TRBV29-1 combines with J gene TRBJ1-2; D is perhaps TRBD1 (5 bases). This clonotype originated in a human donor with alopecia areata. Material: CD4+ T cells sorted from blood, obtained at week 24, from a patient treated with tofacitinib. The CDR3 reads CSVGGANNYGYTF. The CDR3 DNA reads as TGCAGCGTTGGTGGGGCGAATAACTATGGCTACACCTTC. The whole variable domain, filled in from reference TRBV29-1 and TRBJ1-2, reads SAVISQKPSRDICQRGTSLTIQCQVDSQVTMMFWYRQQPGQSLTLIATANQGSEATYESGFVIDKFPISRPNLTFSTLTVSNMSPEDSSIYLCSVGGANNYGYTFGSGTRLTVV.